This T cell receptor beta chain derives from a study of regulatory T cells in long-lasting Graves disease. Findings and limits, study-wide: TCR diversity was lower in persistent than newly diagnosed Graves' disease. Having only a small sample size may have limited accuracy.

Assembly of TCR beta libraries relied on iRepertoire HTBI primers together with Arm-PCR of CDR3 regions. TCRdb used MiXCR to reprocess the multiplex PCR reads, holding one entry per CDR3 protein. The sample lists 500,000 to 800,000 distinct CDR3 sequences, roughly 30% occurring once. As concerns this clonotype: The antigen is undetermined.

Time point here: persistent/refractory GD, antithyroid drugs over 5 years with positive TRAb. Scientists built the TCR library using RNA that was extracted from PBMCs. V dropped 5 bases and J dropped 3 bases, with 11 bases sitting between them. The germline V gene encodes CDR1 MNHNS and CDR2 SASEGT. There are 14 residues in the CDR3. This sequence originates from a female donor with Graves disease. Sequences were derived from peripheral blood mononuclear cells (PBMCs), sampled when the disease was refractory, from a patient treated with antithyroid drugs. This rearrangement joins TRBV6-1 to TRBJ1-3; weak D call: TRBD1 (6 bases). CDR3 region: CASSSRGCGNTIYF. The DNA of the CDR3 is TGTGCCAGCAGTAGCAGGGGTTGTGGAAACACCATATATTTT.